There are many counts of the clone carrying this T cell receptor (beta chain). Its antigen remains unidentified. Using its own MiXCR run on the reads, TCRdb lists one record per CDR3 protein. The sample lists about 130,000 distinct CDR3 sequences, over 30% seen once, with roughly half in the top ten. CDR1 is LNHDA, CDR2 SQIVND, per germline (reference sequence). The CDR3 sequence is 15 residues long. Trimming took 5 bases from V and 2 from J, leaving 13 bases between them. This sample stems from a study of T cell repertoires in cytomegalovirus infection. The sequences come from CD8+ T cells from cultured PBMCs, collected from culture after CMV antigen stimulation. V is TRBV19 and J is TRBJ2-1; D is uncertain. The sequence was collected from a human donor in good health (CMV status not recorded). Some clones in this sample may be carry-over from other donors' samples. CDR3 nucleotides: TGTGCCAGTAGTGGAAGCTCCTCAACCTACAATGAGCAGTTCTTC. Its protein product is CASSGSSSTYNEQFF.